This T cell receptor (beta chain) was sequenced during a study of PD-1 blockade in classical Hodgkin lymphoma. Study-wide context: Intravenous nivolumab at 3 mg/kg was given to patients every 2 weeks. Notes on the study in general: Patients starting nivolumab under 1 year after ASCT were excluded. Newly diagnosed patients reportedly trailed healthy donors in baseline TCR diversity.

Details on this clone: Its cognate antigen is unknown.

Germline lookup yields CDR1 SGHRS and CDR2 YFSETQ. V gave up 0 bases and J gave up 4 bases, with 13 bases separating them. This CDR3 has 15 residues. The protocol was immunoSEQ multiplex PCR, while the TCRdb copy is restricted to in-frame clones and leaves out a portion. The sample records more than 30,000 clones, just over 75% being singletons. Every patient had relapsed following autologous stem cell transplantation, and cohorts differed in brentuximab vedotin exposure. The sequencing used peripheral blood mononuclear cells (PBMCs), collected before the second cycle of nivolumab. J is TRBJ1-2 and V is TRBV5-1; D is perhaps TRBD1 (5 bases). The receptor was isolated from a human donor with classical Hodgkin lymphoma. The CDR3 nucleotides are TGCGCCAGCAGCTTGGCAACAGGAAACTCCTATGGCTACACCTTC. Protein product: CASSLATGNSYGYTF.